This T cell receptor beta chain comes out of a study of a mutant IDH1 vaccine in newly diagnosed glioma. Stated time point: week 11, during vaccination. Doses consisted of 300 ug of mutant IDH1 20-mer peptide each, paired with topical imiquimod. Each of the donors came in with new WHO grade 3 or 4 astrocytomas that were IDH1-mutant and ATRX-lost. Some clones are missing from TCRdb's copy, which holds only in-frame ones; the method was immunoSEQ multiplex PCR. The table records fewer than 70,000 clones, less than 85% of them present only once. CDR1 MGHRA and CDR2 YSYEKL come from the germline V gene. CDR3 size: 18 residues. Trimming removed 1 base at V and 0 bases at J, with 16 bases between. About this clone itself: No antigen is known for it.

Study-level findings and limits: It was about 92% of patients that developed vaccine-induced immune responses.

The clonotype was recovered from a man aged 30-40 years with glioma. This sequence joins TRBV4-1 and TRBJ2-1; the D gene is possibly TRBD2 (6 bases). The sequenced sample was PBMCs, obtained from a glioma patient whose treatment included an IDH1 peptide vaccine. Written as DNA, the CDR3 is TGCGCCAGCAGCCAAGGGGTGGGCGGGACTCCCTCCTACAATGAGCAGTTCTTC. It specifies CASSQGVGGTPSYNEQFF.